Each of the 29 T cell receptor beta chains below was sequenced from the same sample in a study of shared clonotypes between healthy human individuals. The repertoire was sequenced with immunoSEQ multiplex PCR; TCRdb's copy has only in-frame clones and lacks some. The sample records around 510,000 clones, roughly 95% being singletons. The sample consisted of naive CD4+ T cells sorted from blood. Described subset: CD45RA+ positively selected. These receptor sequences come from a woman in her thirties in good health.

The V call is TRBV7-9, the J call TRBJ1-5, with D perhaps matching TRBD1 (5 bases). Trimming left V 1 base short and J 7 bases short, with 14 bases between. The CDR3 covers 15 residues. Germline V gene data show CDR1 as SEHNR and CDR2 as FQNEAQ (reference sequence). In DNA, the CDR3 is TGTGCCAGCAGCTTAGACGGGGGACCCCACCAGCCCCAGCATTTT. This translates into CASSLDGGPHQPQHF.

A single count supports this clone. Written as DNA, the CDR3 is TGCGCCAGCAGTGAGACCCCCCCCGCACTAGCGGGTAGCACCGGGGAGCTGTTTTTT. Amino acids: CASSETPPALAGSTGELFF. The rearrangement links TRBV10-1 to TRBJ2-2; the match to TRBD2 covers 9 bases. The CDR3 consists of 19 residues. Germline trimming cut 2 bases from V and 4 bases from J; bases unmatched to any gene: 14. The germline CDR1 and CDR2 sequences are WNHNN and SYGVQD (reference sequence).

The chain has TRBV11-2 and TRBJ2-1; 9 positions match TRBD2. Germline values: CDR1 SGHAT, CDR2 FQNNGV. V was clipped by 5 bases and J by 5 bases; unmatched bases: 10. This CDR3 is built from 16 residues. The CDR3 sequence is CASSTIPSGENNEQFF. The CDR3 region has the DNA TGTGCCAGCAGCACGATACCTAGCGGGGAAAACAATGAGCAGTTCTTC.

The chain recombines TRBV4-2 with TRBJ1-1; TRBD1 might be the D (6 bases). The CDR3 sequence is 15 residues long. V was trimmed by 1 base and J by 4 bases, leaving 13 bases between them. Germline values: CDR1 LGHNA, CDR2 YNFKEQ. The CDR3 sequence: CASSQAWDTGTEAFF. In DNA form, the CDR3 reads TGTGCCAGCAGCCAAGCTTGGGACACCGGCACTGAAGCTTTCTTT.

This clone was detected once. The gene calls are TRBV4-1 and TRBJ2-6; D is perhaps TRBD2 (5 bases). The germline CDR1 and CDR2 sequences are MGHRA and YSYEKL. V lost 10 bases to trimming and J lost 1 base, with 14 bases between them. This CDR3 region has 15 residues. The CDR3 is CATHPRGSGANVLTF. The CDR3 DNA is TGCGCCACCCATCCACGGGGTTCTGGGGCCAACGTCCTGACTTTC.

The CDR3: CSARVDEQYF. CDR3 DNA: TGCAGTGCTAGGGTCGACGAGCAGTACTTC. V usage is TRBV20-1 and J usage is TRBJ2-7; D is uncertain. The CDR3 covers 10 residues. Trimming shortened V by 3 bases and J by 5 bases, and 5 bases separated the two germline ends. The germline V gene encodes CDR1 DFQATT and CDR2 SNEGSKA (reference sequence).

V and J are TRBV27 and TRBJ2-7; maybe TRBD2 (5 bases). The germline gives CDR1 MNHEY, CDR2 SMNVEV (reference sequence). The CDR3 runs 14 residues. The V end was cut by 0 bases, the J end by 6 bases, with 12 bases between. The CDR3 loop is CASSLSSTGSEQYF. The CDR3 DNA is TGTGCCAGCAGTTTATCCTCTACGGGAAGCGAGCAGTACTTC.

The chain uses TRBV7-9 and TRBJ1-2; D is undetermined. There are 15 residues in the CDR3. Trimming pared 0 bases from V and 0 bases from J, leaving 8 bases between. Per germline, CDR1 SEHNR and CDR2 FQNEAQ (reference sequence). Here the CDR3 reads CASSLAAETNYGYTF. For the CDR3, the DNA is TGTGCCAGCAGCTTAGCGGCGGAGACTAACTATGGCTACACCTTC.

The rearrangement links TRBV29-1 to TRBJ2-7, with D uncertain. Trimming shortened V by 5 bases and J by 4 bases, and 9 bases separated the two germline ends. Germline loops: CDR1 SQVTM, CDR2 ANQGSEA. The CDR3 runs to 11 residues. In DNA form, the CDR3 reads TGCAGCGTTCTCTACACGTACGAGCAGTACTTC. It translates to CSVLYTYEQYF.

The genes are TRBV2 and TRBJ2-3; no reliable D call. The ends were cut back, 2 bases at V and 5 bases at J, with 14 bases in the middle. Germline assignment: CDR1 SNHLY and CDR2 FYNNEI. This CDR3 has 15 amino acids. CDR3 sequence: CASSELDSPQDTQYF. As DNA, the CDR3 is TGTGCCAGCAGTGAACTAGATAGCCCACAAGATACGCAGTATTTT. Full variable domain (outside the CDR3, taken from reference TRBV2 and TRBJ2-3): EPEVTQTPSHQVTQMGQEVILRCVPISNHLYFYWYRQILGQKVEFLVSFYNNEISEKSEIFDDQFSVERPDGSNFTLKIRSTKLEDSAMYFCASSELDSPQDTQYFGPGTRLTVL.

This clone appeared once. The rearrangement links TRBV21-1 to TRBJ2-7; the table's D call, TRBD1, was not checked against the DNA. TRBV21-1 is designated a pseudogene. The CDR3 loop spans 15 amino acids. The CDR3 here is CASTLWDRADYEQYF. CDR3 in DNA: TGTGCCAGCACACTTTGGGACAGGGCTGACTACGAGCAGTACTTC.

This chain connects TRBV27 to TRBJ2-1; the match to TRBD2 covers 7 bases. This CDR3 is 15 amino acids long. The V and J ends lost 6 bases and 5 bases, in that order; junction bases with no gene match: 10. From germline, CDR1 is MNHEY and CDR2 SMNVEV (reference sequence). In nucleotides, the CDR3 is TGTGCCAGCAGAATAACCGGGACTAATAACAATGAGCAGTTCTTC. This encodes CASRITGTNNNEQFF.

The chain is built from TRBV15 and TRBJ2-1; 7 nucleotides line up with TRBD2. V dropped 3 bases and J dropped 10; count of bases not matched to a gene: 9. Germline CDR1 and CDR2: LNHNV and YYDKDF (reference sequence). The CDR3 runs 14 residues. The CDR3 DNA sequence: TGTGCCACCAGCAGGGCGGGAGAGATCGAGGAGCAGTTCTTC. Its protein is CATSRAGEIEEQFF.

CDR3 sequence: CASSYGQGETQYF. CDR3 sequence (DNA): TGTGCCAGCTCATACGGCCAAGGGGAGACCCAGTACTTC. The chain uses TRBV18 and TRBJ2-5; D gene unclear. Germline V CDR1 and CDR2: KGHSH, LQKENI. Trimming left V 5 bases short and J 5 bases short, with 12 bases between. The CDR3 has 13 residues. Filled out from reference TRBV18 and TRBJ2-5, the complete variable domain reads NAGVMQNPRHLVRRRGQEARLRCSPMKGHSHVYWYRQLPEEGLKFMVYLQKENIIDESGMPKERFSAEFPKEGPSILRIQQVVRGDSAAYFCASSYGQGETQYFGPGTRLLVL.

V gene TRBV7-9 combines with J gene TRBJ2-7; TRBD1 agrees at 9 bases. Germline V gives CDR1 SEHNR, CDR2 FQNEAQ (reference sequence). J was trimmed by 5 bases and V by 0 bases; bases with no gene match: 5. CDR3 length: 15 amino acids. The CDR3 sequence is CASSLAGDRVNEQYF. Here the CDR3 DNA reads TGTGCCAGCAGCTTAGCGGGGGACAGGGTAAACGAGCAGTACTTC.

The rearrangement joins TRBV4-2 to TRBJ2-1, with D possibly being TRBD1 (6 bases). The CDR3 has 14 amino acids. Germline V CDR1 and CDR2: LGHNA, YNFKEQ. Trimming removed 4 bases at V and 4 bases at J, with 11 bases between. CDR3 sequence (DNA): TGTGCCAGCAGCCGGGGGCTAGTTTACAATGAGCAGTTCTTC. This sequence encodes CASSRGLVYNEQFF.

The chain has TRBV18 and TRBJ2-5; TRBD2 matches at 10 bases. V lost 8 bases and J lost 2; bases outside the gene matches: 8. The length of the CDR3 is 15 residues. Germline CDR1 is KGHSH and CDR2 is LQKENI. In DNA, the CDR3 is TGTGCCAGCACATTAGCGGGAGGCGCTCAAGAGACCCAGTACTTC. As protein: CASTLAGGAQETQYF.

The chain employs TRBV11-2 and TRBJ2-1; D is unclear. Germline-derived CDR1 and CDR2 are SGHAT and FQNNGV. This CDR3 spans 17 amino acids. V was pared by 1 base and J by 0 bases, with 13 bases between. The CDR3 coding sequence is TGTGCCAGCAGCTTAGCCCTCCGCGGTAGCTCCTACAATGAGCAGTTCTTC. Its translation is CASSLALRGSSYNEQFF.

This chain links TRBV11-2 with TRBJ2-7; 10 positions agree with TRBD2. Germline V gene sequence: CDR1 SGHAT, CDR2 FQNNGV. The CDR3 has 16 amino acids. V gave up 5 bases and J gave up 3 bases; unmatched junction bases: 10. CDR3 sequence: CASSTPRLAGGYEQYF. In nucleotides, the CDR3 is TGTGCCAGCAGCACCCCTCGACTAGCGGGTGGCTACGAGCAGTACTTC.

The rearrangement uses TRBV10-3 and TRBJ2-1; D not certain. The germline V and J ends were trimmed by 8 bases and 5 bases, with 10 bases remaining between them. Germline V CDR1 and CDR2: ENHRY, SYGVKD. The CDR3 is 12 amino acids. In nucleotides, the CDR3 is TGTGCCATCGCGAGGAGAAACAATGAGCAGTTCTTC. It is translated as CAIARRNNEQFF.

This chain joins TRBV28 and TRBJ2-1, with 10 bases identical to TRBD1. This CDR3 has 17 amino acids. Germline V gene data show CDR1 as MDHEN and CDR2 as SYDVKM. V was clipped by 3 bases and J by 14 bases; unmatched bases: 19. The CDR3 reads CASSFLLRGDRGHREFF. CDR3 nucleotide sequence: TGTGCCAGCAGTTTCCTACTAAGGGGCGACAGGGGGCATAGGGAGTTCTTC.

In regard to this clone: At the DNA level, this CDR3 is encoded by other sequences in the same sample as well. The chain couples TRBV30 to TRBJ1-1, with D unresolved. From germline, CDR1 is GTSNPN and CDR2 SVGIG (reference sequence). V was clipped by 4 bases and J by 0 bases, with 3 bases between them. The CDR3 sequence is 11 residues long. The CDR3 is CAWTLNTEAFF. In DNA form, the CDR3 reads TGTGCCTGGACACTGAACACTGAAGCTTTCTTT.

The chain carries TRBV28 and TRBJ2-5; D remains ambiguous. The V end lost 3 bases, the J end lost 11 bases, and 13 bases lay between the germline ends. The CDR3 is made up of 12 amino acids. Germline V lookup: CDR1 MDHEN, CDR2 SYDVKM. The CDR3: CASSFGLVQQYF. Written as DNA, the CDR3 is TGTGCCAGCAGTTTTGGGCTCGTCCAGCAGTACTTC.

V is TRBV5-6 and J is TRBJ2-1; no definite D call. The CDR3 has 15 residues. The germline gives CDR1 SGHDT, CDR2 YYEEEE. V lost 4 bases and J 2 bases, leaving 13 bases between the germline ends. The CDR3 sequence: CASSLLREPYNEQFF. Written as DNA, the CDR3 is TGTGCCAGCAGCCTCCTTAGAGAGCCCTACAATGAGCAGTTCTTC.

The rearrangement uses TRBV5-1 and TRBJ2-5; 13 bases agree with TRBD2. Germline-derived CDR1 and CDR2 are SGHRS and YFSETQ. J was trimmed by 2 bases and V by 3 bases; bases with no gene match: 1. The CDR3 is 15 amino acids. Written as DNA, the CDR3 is TGCGCCAGCAGCTCGGGACTAGCGGGACAAGAGACCCAGTACTTC. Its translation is CASSSGLAGQETQYF.

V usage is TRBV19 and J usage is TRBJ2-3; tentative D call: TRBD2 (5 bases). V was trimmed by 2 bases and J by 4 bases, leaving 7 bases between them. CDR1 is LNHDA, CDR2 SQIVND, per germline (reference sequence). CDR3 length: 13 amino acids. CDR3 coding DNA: TGTGCCAGTAGTATAACTAGGGCAGATACGCAGTATTTT. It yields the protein CASSITRADTQYF.

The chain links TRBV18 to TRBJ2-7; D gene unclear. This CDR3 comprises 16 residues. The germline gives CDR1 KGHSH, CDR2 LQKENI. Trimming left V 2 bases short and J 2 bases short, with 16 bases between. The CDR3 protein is CASSPYSGRNTYEQYF. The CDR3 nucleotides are TGTGCCAGCTCACCATATTCGGGCAGAAACACCTACGAGCAGTACTTC.

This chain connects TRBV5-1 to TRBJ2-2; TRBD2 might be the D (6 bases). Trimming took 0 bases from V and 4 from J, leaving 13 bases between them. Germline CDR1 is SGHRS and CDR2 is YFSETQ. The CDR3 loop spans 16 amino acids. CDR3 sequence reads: CASSLVLAASTGELFF. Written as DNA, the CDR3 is TGCGCCAGCAGCTTGGTACTAGCAGCTTCCACCGGGGAGCTGTTTTTT.

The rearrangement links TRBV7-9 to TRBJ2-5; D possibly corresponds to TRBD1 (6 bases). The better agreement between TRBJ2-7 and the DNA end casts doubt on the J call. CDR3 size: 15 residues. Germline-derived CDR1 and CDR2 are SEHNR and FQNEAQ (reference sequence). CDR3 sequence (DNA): TGTGCCAGCAGCAAAGGCCTATGGGACACACACGAGCAGTACTTC. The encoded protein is CASSKGLWDTHEQYF.